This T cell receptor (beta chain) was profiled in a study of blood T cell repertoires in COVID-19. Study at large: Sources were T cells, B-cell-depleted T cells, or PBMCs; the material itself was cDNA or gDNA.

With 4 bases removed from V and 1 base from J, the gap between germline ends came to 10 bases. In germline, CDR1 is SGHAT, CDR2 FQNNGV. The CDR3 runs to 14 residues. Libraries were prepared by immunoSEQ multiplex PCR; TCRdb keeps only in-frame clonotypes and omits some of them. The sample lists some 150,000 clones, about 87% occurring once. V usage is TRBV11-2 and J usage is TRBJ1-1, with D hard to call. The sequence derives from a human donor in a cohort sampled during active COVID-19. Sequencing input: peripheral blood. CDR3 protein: CASSSRSTNTEAFF. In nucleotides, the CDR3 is TGTGCCAGCAGCTCCCGTAGCACGAACACTGAAGCTTTCTTT.